This TCR beta chain was profiled in a study of early T cells in non-severe SARS-CoV-2 infection (dated by TCRdb to about 2021). Regarding the study in general: Because TCR sequencing was done on bulk RNA from unsorted whole blood, the alpha and beta chains could not be paired.

This was a case-control study nested in a cohort of healthcare workers in London, UK, who had nasopharyngeal swab PCR tests and blood samples taken every week. Between 23 and 31 March 2020, the week of the UK lockdown, healthcare workers were enrolled and then followed up weekly for as long as 16 weeks. Turning to this clonotype: No cognate antigen has been identified for it. Base qualities are missing; no much larger clone stands one base away.

General findings and caveats noted by the study authors: VDJdb matching was skewed toward anti-spike CD8 responses, so virus-specific expansions were likely underestimated and private and CD4 specificities were missed.

The library was produced with 5' RACE. The sample was run on a NextSeq 500. The TCR library protocol attached unique molecular identifiers to individual cDNA molecules to correct for sequencing error and PCR bias. Sequencing covered both TCR alpha and beta chains, and within each sample the abundances of alpha and beta sequences were tightly co-correlated. The paper's data handling went like this. Decombinator V4 was used to annotate the V gene, J gene and CDR3 of the TCR sequences. TCRs were defined as expanded if a significant change between any two time points was detected under a Poisson model with p below 0.0001. TCR abundances were normalised to the total number of TCRs sequenced per sample and were expressed as counts per million. VDJdb, accessed 1 November 2021, was searched for CMV, EBV and SARS-CoV-2 annotated TCRs, excluding TCRs annotated for multiple antigens. TCRdb itself trimmed the public reads at Q25 with fastp, ran MiXCR and retained productive beta chains. For every CDR3 protein sequence, its rows merge into one entry that carries the most common genes and DNA. The V and J calls, along with clone size, are taken from TCRdb and not from the paper's own processing. The sample table records 35,000 to 50,000 distinct CDR3 sequences; approximately 6.2% of these occur just once. In total, the top ten clones hold around 7.7% of the sample.

The sequenced sample was whole blood, obtained at baseline. The receptor comes from an adult who was a healthcare worker with PCR-confirmed SARS-CoV-2 infection or an uninfected control (not recorded which).

In nucleotides, the sequence is TGTGCCAGCAGCTTAAACCGGGGACCCCTAGTGCCCCAGCATTTT. The translation is CASSLNRGPLVPQHF. The V and J segments used are TRBV7-9 and TRBJ1-5; tentative D gene TRBD1, with 5 bases matching. The germline V gene (reference sequence) sets CDR1 to SEHNR and CDR2 to FQNEAQ. V loses 2 bases, J loses 9 bases, and the germline ends lie 17 bases apart. The CDR3 runs 15 residues from the cysteine to the phenylalanine. Only the CDR3 part of the read is kept: 45 bases, read in frame from the first base.